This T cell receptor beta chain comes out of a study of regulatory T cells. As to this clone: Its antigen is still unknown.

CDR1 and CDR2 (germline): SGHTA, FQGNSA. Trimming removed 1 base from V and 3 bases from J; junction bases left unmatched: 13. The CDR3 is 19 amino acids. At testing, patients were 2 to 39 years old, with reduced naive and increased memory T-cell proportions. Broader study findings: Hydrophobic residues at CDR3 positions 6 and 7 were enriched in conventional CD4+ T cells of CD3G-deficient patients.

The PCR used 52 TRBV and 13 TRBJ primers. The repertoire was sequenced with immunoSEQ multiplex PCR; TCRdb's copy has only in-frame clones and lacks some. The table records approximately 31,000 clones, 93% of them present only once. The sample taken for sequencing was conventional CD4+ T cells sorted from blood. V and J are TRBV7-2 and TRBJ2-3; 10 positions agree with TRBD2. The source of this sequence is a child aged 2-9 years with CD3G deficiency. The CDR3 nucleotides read TGTGCCAGCAGCTTAGAGGCCGGTCTAGCGGGAGTAACGACAGATACGCAGTATTTT. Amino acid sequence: CASSLEAGLAGVTTDTQYF.